This T cell receptor beta chain was sequenced in a study of brain T cells in children with intractable seizures. Trimming removed 3 bases from V and 3 bases from J; junction bases left unmatched: 0. The length of the CDR3 is 13 residues. CDR1 and CDR2 from the germline V gene are LGHDT and YNNKEL (reference sequence). At least one anti-epileptic drug was given before surgery. Assay used: immunoSEQ multiplex PCR; TCRdb lists only in-frame clones, some missing. The sample consists of approximately 110,000 clones, 94% of them appearing once. The origin of this receptor is a boy in the first two years of life with hemimegalencephaly and intractable seizures. The source was peripheral blood, collected at surgery. The chain has TRBV3-1 (or the pseudogene TRBV3-2) and TRBJ2-7; 9 bases align to TRBD1. CDR3 residues: CASSQGQGYEQYF. The CDR3 DNA follows: TGTGCCAGCAGCCAGGGACAGGGCTACGAGCAGTACTTC.